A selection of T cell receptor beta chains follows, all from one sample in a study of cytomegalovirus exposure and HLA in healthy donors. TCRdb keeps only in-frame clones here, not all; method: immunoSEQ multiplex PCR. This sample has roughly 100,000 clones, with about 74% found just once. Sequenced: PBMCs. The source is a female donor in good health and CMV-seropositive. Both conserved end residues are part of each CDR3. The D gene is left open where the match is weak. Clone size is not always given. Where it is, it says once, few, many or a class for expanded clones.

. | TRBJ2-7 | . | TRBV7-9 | CASSSTRTAGYEQYF | TGTGCCAGCAGCTCTACCCGTACAGCGGGTTACGAGCAGTACTTC
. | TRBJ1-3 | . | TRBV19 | CASSSLGNTIYF | TGTGCCAGTAGTTCGTTGGGAAACACCATATATTTT
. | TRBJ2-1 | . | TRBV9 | CASSAGEPRAGYNEQFF | TGTGCCAGCAGCGCAGGGGAACCGCGCGCCGGCTACAATGAGCAGTTCTTC
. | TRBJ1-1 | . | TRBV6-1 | CASTNTLGDTEAFF | TGTGCCAGCACTAACACCTTAGGGGACACTGAAGCTTTCTTT
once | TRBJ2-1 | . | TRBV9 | CASSVESYGGSHSYNEQFF | TGTGCCAGCAGCGTAGAATCCTATGGAGGGAGCCATTCCTACAATGAGCAGTTCTTC
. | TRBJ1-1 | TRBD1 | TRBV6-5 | CASSYSSQGVGTEAFF | TGTGCCAGCAGTTACTCGTCACAGGGGGTTGGCACTGAAGCTTTCTTT
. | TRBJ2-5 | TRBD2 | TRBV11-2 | CASSLTSSGIQETQYF | TGTGCCAGCAGCTTAACGTCTAGCGGGATCCAAGAGACCCAGTACTTC
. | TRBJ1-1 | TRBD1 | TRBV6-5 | CASSYNQGGTEAFF | TGTGCCAGCAGTTACAACCAGGGGGGTACTGAAGCTTTCTTT
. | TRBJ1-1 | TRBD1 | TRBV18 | CASSQIRQRTGMNTEAFF | TGTGCCAGCTCACAAATTAGACAAAGGACAGGGATGAACACTGAAGCTTTCTTT
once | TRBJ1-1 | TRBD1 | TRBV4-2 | CASSRRGGKVEAFF | TGTGCCAGCAGCCGTAGAGGGGGCAAGGTTGAAGCTTTCTTT
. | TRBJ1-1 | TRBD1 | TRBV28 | CASSPTGQPRAFF | TGTGCCAGCAGTCCGACGGGACAGCCGAGAGCTTTCTTT
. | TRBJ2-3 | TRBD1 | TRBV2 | CASSGQGATDTQYF | TGTGCCAGCAGCGGACAGGGAGCCACAGATACGCAGTATTTT
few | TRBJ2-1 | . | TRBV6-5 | CASRRIRNRIDEQFF | TGTGCCAGCAGGCGCATTAGGAACAGAATCGATGAGCAGTTCTTC
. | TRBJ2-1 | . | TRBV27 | CASSLKSMGGEQFF | TGTGCCAGCAGTTTAAAGTCAATGGGGGGTGAGCAGTTCTTC
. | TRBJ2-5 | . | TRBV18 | CASSPRAFQETQYF | TGTGCCAGCTCACCACGGGCATTCCAAGAGACCCAGTACTTC
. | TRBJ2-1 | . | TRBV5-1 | CASRGGASYNEQFF | TGCGCCAGTAGAGGGGGGGCTTCCTACAATGAGCAGTTCTTC
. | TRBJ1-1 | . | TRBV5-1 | CASSLVTAKNTEAFF | TGCGCCAGCAGCTTAGTAACAGCCAAGAACACTGAAGCTTTCTTT
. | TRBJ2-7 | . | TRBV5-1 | CASSLLSVYEQYF | TGCGCCAGCAGCTTGCTGAGCGTCTACGAGCAGTACTTC
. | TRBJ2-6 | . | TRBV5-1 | CASSLGASGANVLTF | TGCGCCAGCAGCTTGGGGGCCTCTGGGGCCAACGTCCTGACTTTC
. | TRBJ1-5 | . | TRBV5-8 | CASSSTGTLYQPQHF | TGTGCCAGCAGCTCGACCGGGACATTATATCAGCCCCAGCATTTT